The clone carrying this T cell receptor beta chain was detected a few times. No antigen is known for it. The data were taken from a study of identifying expanded T cells in peripheral blood. The V end was cut by 0 bases, the J end by 2 bases, with 12 bases between. The CDR3 extends over 16 amino acids. Germline-derived CDR1 and CDR2 are SGHRS and YFSETQ. TCRdb's table, derived via immunoSEQ multiplex PCR, lists solely in-frame clones and lacks some. The sample holds about 130,000 clones, roughly 90% seen once. Study conclusions and caveats: Technical replicates showed roughly 1.2 changed clones; approximately 2 weeks about 16; four weeks 19. Two-week clone count variance significantly increased as total template count grew.

V gene TRBV5-1 combines with J gene TRBJ2-1; no clear D. Sequences were obtained from blood. The receptor's source is a person between 18 and 69 years old in good health. Written as DNA, the CDR3 is TGCGCCAGCAGCTTGGTCCTAAGTGCCACCTACAATGAGCAGTTCTTC. It specifies CASSLVLSATYNEQFF.